This entry describes one T cell receptor (beta chain). The antigen is unknown. These data originate in a study of blood T cells in healthy people across ages. Study results and caveats: Older age went with lower TCR beta diversity per million T cells, in a roughly linear way. Long-lived donors exceeded aged donors in naive CD4+ cells and diversity.

Samples each yielded at least 5.5 micrograms of total RNA. Trimming pared 7 bases from V and 1 base from J, leaving 8 bases between. Germline values: CDR1 SGHTA, CDR2 FQGNSA. This CDR3 contains 13 residues. A second about 6 to 12 cycle PCR used barcoded and J-beta primers. Per-sample output comprised a minimum of 2.5 million paired-end reads containing CDR3. TCRdb re-derived calls from the 5' RACE reads in MiXCR, one entry per CDR3 protein. The table includes roughly 1,800,000 distinct CDR3 sequences, around 48% detected once. V and J are TRBV7-2 and TRBJ1-5, with D unresolved. Sequencing was carried out using blood. This clonotype was sampled from a woman aged 40 to 50 in good health. As DNA, the CDR3 is TGTGCCAGCACCACTTCGAGCAATCAGCCCCAGCATTTT. Translation: CASTTSSNQPQHF.